Below are 5 T cell receptor beta chains sequenced from a single sample in a study of OX40 agonist ivuxolimab in advanced cancers. Clones were read by immunoSEQ multiplex PCR, and TCRdb kept only the in-frame ones, dropping some. The table shows about 60,000 clones, with 90% to 95% occurring only once. This specimen was CD4+ or CD8+ T cells sorted from blood, taken in a trial of the OX40 agonist ivuxolimab. These receptors were obtained from an adult with an advanced solid tumor such as melanoma, head and neck, liver or kidney cancer.

The V and J genes are TRBV19 and TRBJ1-5, with D perhaps matching TRBD1 (5 bases). CDR3 length: 15 amino acids. The germline gives CDR1 LNHDA, CDR2 SQIVND (reference sequence). V dropped 5 bases and J dropped 1 base, with 12 bases sitting between them. This CDR3 reads CASSRTGESNQPQHF. CDR3 DNA: TGTGCCAGTAGTCGAACGGGGGAGAGCAATCAGCCCCAGCATTTT.

The rearrangement links TRBV13 to TRBJ1-2, with 7 bases lining up with TRBD1. The CDR3 extends over 15 amino acids. Trimming cost V 5 bases and J 8 bases; bases outside gene matches: 14. In germline, CDR1 is PRHDT, CDR2 FYEKMQ (reference sequence). The CDR3 sequence: CASSRTTGQEGGYTF. Here the CDR3 DNA reads TGTGCCAGCAGCCGGACGACAGGGCAGGAGGGAGGCTACACCTTC.

This chain links TRBV13 with TRBJ2-5; 7 bases map to TRBD2. CDR3 length equals 14 residues. V lost 6 bases, J lost 4 bases, and 8 bases stayed unmatched. CDR1 PRHDT and CDR2 FYEKMQ come from the germline V gene (reference sequence). CDR3 in DNA: TGTGCCAGCAGGGGGGGAGGGCCACGAGAGACCCAGTACTTC. This codes for CASRGGGPRETQYF.

V usage is TRBV14 and J usage is TRBJ2-1; a weak D match, TRBD2 (5 bases). This CDR3 is built from 15 residues. The germline V gene has CDR1 SGHDN and CDR2 FVKESK. V lost 6 bases, J lost 4 bases, and 16 bases lay in between. As DNA, the CDR3 is TGTGCCAGCAGTCCCAGAACTAGACTTTACAATGAGCAGTTCTTC. Translation: CASSPRTRLYNEQFF.

J is TRBJ1-2 and V is TRBV5-6; 9 bases are a match to TRBD1. Germline V gene sequence: CDR1 SGHDT, CDR2 YYEEEE. Trimming took 4 bases from V and 3 from J; bases not matched to a gene: 16. This CDR3 contains 18 residues. This chain's CDR3 is CASSPLGQGYSSDYGYTF. In DNA, the CDR3 is TGTGCCAGCAGCCCGTTAGGACAGGGGTATTCTTCCGACTATGGCTACACCTTC.